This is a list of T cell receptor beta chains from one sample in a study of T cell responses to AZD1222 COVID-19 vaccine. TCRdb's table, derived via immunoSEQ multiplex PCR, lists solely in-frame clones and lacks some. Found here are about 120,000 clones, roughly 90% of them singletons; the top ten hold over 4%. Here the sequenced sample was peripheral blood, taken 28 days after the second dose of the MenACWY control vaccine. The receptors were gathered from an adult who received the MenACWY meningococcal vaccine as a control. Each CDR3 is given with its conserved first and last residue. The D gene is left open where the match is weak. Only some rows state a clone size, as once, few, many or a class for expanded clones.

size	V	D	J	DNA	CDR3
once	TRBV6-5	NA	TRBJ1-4	TGTGCCAGCAGTTACTCGGGGGCAGGTGAAAAACTGTTTTTT	CASSYSGAGEKLFF
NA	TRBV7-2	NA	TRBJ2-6	TGTGCCAGCAGCAAGGGCGGTGGGGCCAACGTCCTGACTTTC	CASSKGGGANVLTF
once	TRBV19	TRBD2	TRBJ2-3	TGTGCCAGTAAAAGGACTAGCGGAAGGGATACGCAGTATTTT	CASKRTSGRDTQYF
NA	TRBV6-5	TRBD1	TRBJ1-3	TGTGCCAGCAGTTACAGGACAGGTGCTGGAAACACCATATATTTT	CASSYRTGAGNTIYF
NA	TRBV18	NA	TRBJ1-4	TGTGCCAGCTCACCACGAGGACGGGTATGGGAAAAACTGTTTTTT	CASSPRGRVWEKLFF
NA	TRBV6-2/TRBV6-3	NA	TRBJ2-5	TGTGCCAGCAGTTACGGGGGGCGTGAGACCCAGTACTTC	CASSYGGRETQYF
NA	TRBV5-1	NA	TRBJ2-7	TGCGCCAGCAGCTTGACCCAGACTTCCTACGAGCAGTACTTC	CASSLTQTSYEQYF
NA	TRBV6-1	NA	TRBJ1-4	TGTGCCAGCAGTGATAAGGGATATGAAAAACTGTTTTTT	CASSDKGYEKLFF
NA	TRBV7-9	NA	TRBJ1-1	TGTGCCAGCAGCTTAGGGTCTTCGGGGGTTGGCACTGAAGCTTTCTTT	CASSLGSSGVGTEAFF
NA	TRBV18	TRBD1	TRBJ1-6	TGTGCCAGCTCATCCCCAGGGGGTTATTCACCCCTCCACTTT	CASSSPGGYSPLHF
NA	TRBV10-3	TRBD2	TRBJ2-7	TGTGCCATCAGTGAGGATCTAAGCGGGAGGTTTGACGAGCAGTACTTC	CAISEDLSGRFDEQYF
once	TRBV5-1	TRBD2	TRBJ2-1	TGCGCCAGCAGCCTGGGGGATATAGCGGGGAACGGTGGGCAGTTCTTC	CASSLGDIAGNGGQFF
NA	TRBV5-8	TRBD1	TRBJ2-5	TGTGCCAGCAGCCGCTCCGGACAGGGCTTTCGAGAGACCCAGTACTTC	CASSRSGQGFRETQYF
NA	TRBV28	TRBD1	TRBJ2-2	TGTGCCAGCAGTTTATCAGGGGGCGCATTAGGGGAGCTGTTTTTT	CASSLSGGALGELFF
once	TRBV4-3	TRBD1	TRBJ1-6	TGCGCCAGCAGCCAACGAACAGGGGAATACTCACCCCTCCACTTT	CASSQRTGEYSPLHF
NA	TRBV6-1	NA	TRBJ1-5	TGTGCCAGCAGTGATAATGCCGCTGGCGGGGGCCAGCCCCAGCATTTT	CASSDNAAGGGQPQHF
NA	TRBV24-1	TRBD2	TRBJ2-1	TGTGCCACCAGTGGGCCGAGGACTAGCGGCAATGAGCAGTTCTTC	CATSGPRTSGNEQFF
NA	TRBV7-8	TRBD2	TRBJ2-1	TGTGCCAGCAGCATTGGGACTAGCGGGAGTCCCGGGGTGCATGAGCAGTTCTTC	CASSIGTSGSPGVHEQFF
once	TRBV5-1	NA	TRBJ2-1	TGCGCCAGCAGCTTGGAACCGACCTACAATGAGCAGTTCTTC	CASSLEPTYNEQFF
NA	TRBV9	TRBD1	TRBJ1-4	TGTGCCAGCAGCCCGGGGGGGGACAGGGGCCGCACGCCGGCAACTAATGAAAAACTGTTTTTT	CASSPGGDRGRTPATNEKLFF
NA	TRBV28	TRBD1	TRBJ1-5	TGTGCCAGCAGCCCTCGGACAGGGGGAAATCAGCCCCAGCATTTT	CASSPRTGGNQPQHF
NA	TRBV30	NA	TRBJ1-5	TGTGCCTGGAGCCCCCAGGGCAATCAGCCCCAGCATTTT	CAWSPQGNQPQHF
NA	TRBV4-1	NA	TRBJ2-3	TGCGCCAGCAGCCAAGCCCCCAGGGAAGCAGATACGCAGTATTTT	CASSQAPREADTQYF
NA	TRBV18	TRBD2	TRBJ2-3	TGTGCCAGCTCGCACCGGTGGACTAGCGGGGATACGCAGTATTTT	CASSHRWTSGDTQYF
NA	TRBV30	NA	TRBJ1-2	TGTGCCTGGAGTGTACCTTCGGGAGGGCGCGATGGCTACACCTTC	CAWSVPSGGRDGYTF
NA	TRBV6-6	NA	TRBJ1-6	TGTGCCAGCAGTTACCGGGGGGATAATTCACCCCTCCACTTT	CASSYRGDNSPLHF
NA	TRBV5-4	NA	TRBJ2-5	TGTGCCAGCAGCTTGGCCGGCAGGTGGGCCCAAGAGACCCAGTACTTC	CASSLAGRWAQETQYF
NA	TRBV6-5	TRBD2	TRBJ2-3	TGTGCCAGCAGTTTAGCGGGGGTTACAGATACGCAGTATTTT	CASSLAGVTDTQYF
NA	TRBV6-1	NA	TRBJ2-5	TGTGCCAGCAGTGAAGTGTGGGGGCGAAAGACCCAGTACTTC	CASSEVWGRKTQYF
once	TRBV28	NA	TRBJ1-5	TGTGCCAGCAGGGTCCCGCATCAGCCCCAGCATTTT	CASRVPHQPQHF
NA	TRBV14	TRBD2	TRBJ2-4	TGTGCCAGCAGCCAAGATAAGGGACTAGCCACTCAGTACTTC	CASSQDKGLATQYF
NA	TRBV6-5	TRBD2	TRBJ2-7	TGTGCCAGCAGTTTGACTAGCGCTAACTCCTACGAGCAGTACTTC	CASSLTSANSYEQYF
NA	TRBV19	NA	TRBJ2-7	TGTGCCAGTAGTATAGCGAGGGGGACCTACGAGCAGTACTTC	CASSIARGTYEQYF
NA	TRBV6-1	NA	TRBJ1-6	TGTGCCAGCAGGGAACAGACCGGGACTTGGGGTTCACCCCTCCACTTT	CASREQTGTWGSPLHF
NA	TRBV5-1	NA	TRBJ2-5	TGCGCCAGCAGCTTGGGAGGCAGACAAGAGACCCAGTACTTC	CASSLGGRQETQYF
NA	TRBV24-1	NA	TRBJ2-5	TGTGCCACCAGTCCTAGTTTTGAAAAGACCCAGTACTTC	CATSPSFEKTQYF
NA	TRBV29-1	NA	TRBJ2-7	TGCAGCGTTGAAGACGGGGACTACGAGCAGTACTTC	CSVEDGDYEQYF
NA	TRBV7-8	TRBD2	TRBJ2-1	TGTGCCAGCAGCTCCCGGACTAGCGGGAGGAATTACAATGAGCAGTTCTTC	CASSSRTSGRNYNEQFF
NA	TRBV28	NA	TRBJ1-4	TGTGCCAGCAGTTTATTGGCCGCCTCTATAGGGGAAAAACTGTTTTTT	CASSLLAASIGEKLFF
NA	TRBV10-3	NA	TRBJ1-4	TGTGCCATCAGTGAGGCCCCGGACACCTCAACTAATGAAAAACTGTTTTTT	CAISEAPDTSTNEKLFF
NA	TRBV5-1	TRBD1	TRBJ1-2	TGCGCCAGCAGCTTGGCAGGGGGCGGCACCTATGGCTACACCTTC	CASSLAGGGTYGYTF
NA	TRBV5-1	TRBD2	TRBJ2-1	TGCGCCAGCAGCAAGAGCGGGAGTAGTTTACGTGAGCAGTTCTTC	CASSKSGSSLREQFF
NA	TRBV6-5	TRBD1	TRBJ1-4	TGTGCCAGCAGCTGGGACAGGGGGCCCGAGGCGCTGTTTTTT	CASSWDRGPEALFF
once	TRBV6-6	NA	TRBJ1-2	TGTGCCAGCAGCCCCTCGGACACTCTTGGCGATGGCTACACCTTC	CASSPSDTLGDGYTF
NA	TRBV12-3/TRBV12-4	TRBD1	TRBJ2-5	TGTGCCAGCAGACCAGACAGGGAAGAGACCCAGTACTTC	CASRPDREETQYF
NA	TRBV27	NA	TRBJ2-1	TGTGCCAGCAGTTTGTGGAATGAGCAGTTCTTC	CASSLWNEQFF
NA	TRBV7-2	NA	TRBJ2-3	TGTGCCAGCAGCTTATCCCACACAGATACGCAGTATTTT	CASSLSHTDTQYF
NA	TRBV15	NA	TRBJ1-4	TGTGCCACCAGTCAGGGGACCCTGTCGGCTAATGAAAAACTGTTTTTT	CATSQGTLSANEKLFF
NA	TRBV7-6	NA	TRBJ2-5	TGTGCCAGCAGCTTAGCGAACGTGGGGCTCCAAGAGACCCAGTACTTC	CASSLANVGLQETQYF